The 22 T cell receptor beta chains listed next were all sequenced from one sample in a study of CD8 T cells in cerebrospinal fluid in Alzheimer's disease. TCRdb re-analyzed the 10x single-cell sequencing reads; it lists each CDR3 protein once, without DNA. The sample table includes around 900 distinct CDR3 sequences. Input material: cerebrospinal fluid. The receptor source for this set is a human donor with Parkinson's disease.

This clonotype is called large (0.1 to 1%) based on its frequency. V usage is TRBV6-2 or TRBV6-3 and J usage is TRBJ2-1; the TCRdb call, TRBD1, lacks DNA for checking. In germline, CDR1 is MNHEY, CDR2 SVGEGT. The CDR3 runs 16 residues. CDR3 in amino acids: CASSLGDPAKYNEQFF.

This clonotype is called medium-sized (0.01 to 0.1%) based on its frequency. The chain is built from TRBV6-5 and TRBJ1-3. The germline CDR1 and CDR2 sequences are MNHEY and SVGAGI. The CDR3 is made up of 13 amino acids. Here the CDR3 reads CASSSNRGNTIYF.

Judged by frequency, this clonotype is medium-sized (0.01 to 0.1%). This chain links TRBV5-6 with TRBJ2-5. Germline values: CDR1 SGHDT, CDR2 YYEEEE. The CDR3 covers 14 residues. This CDR3 reads CASSWNSYQETQYF.

This clonotype registers medium-sized by frequency. This chain links TRBV5-1 with TRBJ2-1; checking the TCRdb D call of TRBD2 is not possible without DNA. The CDR3 is 15 residues long. Germline-derived CDR1 and CDR2 are SGHRS and YFSETQ. CDR3 sequence reads: CASSLGGGAHNEQFF.

Measured by frequency, this clonotype is large. This CDR3 reads CASSLGQAIETQYF. The J gene is TRBJ2-5, the V gene TRBV5-1; TCRdb outputs TRBD1, but without DNA this stays unchecked. The CDR3 length is 14 residues. Per the germline V gene, CDR1 is SGHRS and CDR2 is YFSETQ.

In terms of frequency, this clonotype is medium-sized. The chain carries TRBV6-1 and TRBJ1-5. Germline assignment: CDR1 MNHNS and CDR2 SASEGT. CDR3 length: 14 amino acids. Here the CDR3 reads CASAGTHRSQPQHF.

This clonotype is deemed medium-sized (0.01 to 0.1%) by its frequency. The J gene is TRBJ2-7, the V gene TRBV28; TCRdb calls TRBD1, which cannot be checked without DNA. CDR1 is MDHEN and CDR2 is SYDVKM in the germline V gene. The CDR3 loop spans 13 amino acids. CDR3 residues: CASKGQGANEQYF.

This clonotype is called large based on its frequency. The chain combines TRBV6-1 with TRBJ2-3; TCRdb selects TRBD2, and the lack of DNA leaves this call unchecked. The germline V gene encodes CDR1 MNHNS and CDR2 SASEGT. The CDR3 extends over 15 amino acids. The CDR3 protein is CASSWVSGRTDTQYF.

By frequency, this clonotype registers large. V is TRBV6-5 and J is TRBJ2-1; TCRdb's D gene call, TRBD2, goes unchecked for lack of DNA. Germline V gene data show CDR1 as MNHEY and CDR2 as SVGAGI. The CDR3 runs to 15 residues. The CDR3 loop is CASSYYGTSLNEQFF.

This clonotype ranks as large (0.1 to 1%) in terms of frequency. V usage is TRBV6-2 or TRBV6-3 and J usage is TRBJ2-3; with no DNA, the TCRdb D assignment of TRBD1 cannot be verified. This CDR3 region has 17 residues. Germline V gives CDR1 MNHEY, CDR2 SVGEGT. The chain's CDR3 is CASSYSPLRRPADTQYF.

By frequency, this clonotype registers medium-sized. V usage is TRBV6-1 and J usage is TRBJ2-3. The CDR3 runs to 14 residues. Germline lookup yields CDR1 MNHNS and CDR2 SASEGT. The CDR3 loop is CASSAAEATDTQYF.

The genes are TRBV20-1 and TRBJ2-3; the D call of TRBD2 rests on TCRdb alone, since no DNA is present to check it. This CDR3 is built from 15 residues. Germline loops: CDR1 DFQATT, CDR2 SNEGSKA (reference sequence). CDR3 loop: CSAAVGAGTTDTQYF.

This clonotype is classed as large (0.1 to 1%) by frequency. The genes are TRBV7-9 and TRBJ2-5; TCRdb indicates TRBD2, and absent DNA this call remains unverified. There are 15 residues in the CDR3. Germline V CDR1 and CDR2: SEHNR, FQNEAQ (reference sequence). CDR3 sequence reads: CASSLGAGGQETQYF.

This clonotype shows up as medium-sized (0.01 to 0.1%) by frequency. This CDR3 reads CSARDRTSGIYEQYF. This chain links TRBV20-1 with TRBJ2-7; no DNA is available, so the TRBD2 call from TCRdb remains unchecked. The CDR3 has 15 residues. Per the germline V gene, CDR1 is DFQATT and CDR2 is SNEGSKA (reference sequence).

This clonotype is large by frequency. V is TRBV28 and J is TRBJ2-1; TCRdb gives TRBD1 as the D gene, but with no DNA this cannot be confirmed. The CDR3 is 14 residues long. The germline CDR1 and CDR2 sequences are MDHEN and SYDVKM. This chain's CDR3 is CASSLTRAGNEQFF.

This clonotype registers medium-sized (0.01 to 0.1%) by frequency. The chain combines TRBV12-3 or TRBV12-4 with TRBJ1-5. The CDR3 is 15 residues long. The CDR3 loop is CASTSRGSGTQPQHF.

By frequency, this clonotype is medium-sized (0.01 to 0.1%). The rearrangement uses TRBV6-2 or TRBV6-3 and TRBJ2-1; TCRdb names TRBD1, which stays unverified in the absence of DNA. CDR3 length: 14 residues. From germline, CDR1 is MNHEY and CDR2 SVGEGT. The CDR3 protein is CASSWGQGWNEQFF.

Its frequency marks this clonotype as medium-sized (0.01 to 0.1%). This chain connects TRBV6-6 to TRBJ2-3; the TRBD1 assignment by TCRdb is unverifiable without DNA. This CDR3 is built from 14 residues. Per germline, CDR1 MNHNY and CDR2 SVGAGI (reference sequence). The CDR3 protein is CASRGASGTDTQYF.

By frequency, this clonotype is large. V usage is TRBV25-1 and J usage is TRBJ2-1; TCRdb calls TRBD1, which cannot be checked without DNA. CDR3 length equals 15 residues. The germline V gene has CDR1 MGHDK and CDR2 SYGVNS. CDR3 residues: CASSESGASYNEQFF.

This clonotype shows up as medium-sized by frequency. The V call is TRBV5-1, the J call TRBJ1-6; TCRdb picks TRBD1, but there is no DNA to check that call. The CDR3 totals 14 residues. Germline V gives CDR1 SGHRS, CDR2 YFSETQ. The CDR3 reads CASNPGQLNSPLHF.

Judged by frequency, this clonotype is medium-sized. The chain joins TRBV25-1 to TRBJ2-1; the D gene TCRdb calls, TRBD1, cannot be checked with no DNA. CDR1 and CDR2 from the germline V gene are MGHDK and SYGVNS. This CDR3 has 14 amino acids. The CDR3 reads CASSGQVSYNEQFF.

This clonotype is deemed medium-sized by its frequency. The chain recombines TRBV10-3 with TRBJ2-3; as DNA is missing, the TRBD2 call by TCRdb cannot be tested. The germline CDR1 and CDR2 sequences are ENHRY and SYGVKD. This CDR3 has 15 residues. The CDR3 loop reads CATWTSGDSTDTQYF.